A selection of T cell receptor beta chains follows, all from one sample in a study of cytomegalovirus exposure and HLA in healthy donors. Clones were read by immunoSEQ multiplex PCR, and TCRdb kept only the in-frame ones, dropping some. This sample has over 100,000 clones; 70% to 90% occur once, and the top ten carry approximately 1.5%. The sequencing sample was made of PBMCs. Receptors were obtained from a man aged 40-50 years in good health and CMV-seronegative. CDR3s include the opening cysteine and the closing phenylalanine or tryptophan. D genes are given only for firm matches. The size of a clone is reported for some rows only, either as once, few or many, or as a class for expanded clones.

CASSEQGYTEAFF,TGTGCCAGCAGTGAACAGGGATACACTGAAGCTTTCTTT,.,.,TRBJ1-1,TRBV25-1
CASSGLGLANTGELFF,TGCGCCAGCAGCGGACTGGGACTAGCGAACACCGGGGAGCTGTTTTTT,TRBD2,once,TRBJ2-2,TRBV4-1
CASSLQVNTEAFF,TGTGCCAGCAGCTTACAGGTCAACACTGAAGCTTTCTTT,.,.,TRBJ1-1,TRBV11-2
CASGFSSGGAAVSQETQYF,TGTGCTAGTGGTTTCTCTAGCGGGGGGGCGGCCGTCTCCCAAGAGACCCAGTACTTC,TRBD2,.,TRBJ2-5,TRBV12-5
CASSYRGGYEQFF,TGTGCCAGCAGTTACCGAGGGGGCTATGAGCAGTTCTTC,TRBD1,.,TRBJ2-1,TRBV6-5
CASRRLNTEAFF,TGTGCCAGCAGACGGTTGAACACTGAAGCTTTCTTT,.,once,TRBJ1-1,TRBV2
CASSFLAGTGANVLTF,TGTGCCAGCAGCTTTCTTGCGGGGACTGGGGCCAACGTCCTGACTTTC,.,.,TRBJ2-6,TRBV11-2
CASSLRSAGPTGELFF,TGTGCCAGCAGCTTGAGGTCGGCGGGTCCCACCGGGGAGCTGTTTTTT,.,.,TRBJ2-2,TRBV5-5
CASSPGFYGYTF,TGTGCCAGCAGTCCAGGGTTCTATGGCTACACCTTC,.,.,TRBJ1-2,TRBV28
CASSFGQFAYEQYF,TGTGCCAGCAGCTTTGGACAGTTCGCCTACGAGCAGTACTTC,.,.,TRBJ2-7,TRBV7-9
CASREGANQPQHF,TGTGCCAGCAGAGAGGGGGCCAATCAGCCCCAGCATTTT,TRBD1,.,TRBJ1-5,TRBV6-6
CASSLAGVHYNEQFF,TGTGCCAGCAGCCTAGCGGGGGTCCACTACAATGAGCAGTTCTTC,TRBD2,.,TRBJ2-1,TRBV7-3
CASSFAGVVTEAFF,TGTGCCAGCAGTTTTGCAGGGGTGGTCACTGAAGCTTTCTTT,.,.,TRBJ1-1,TRBV27
CASSTSRQGVGYTF,TGTGCCAGCAGTACCTCGCGACAGGGAGTCGGCTACACCTTC,TRBD1,.,TRBJ1-2,TRBV28
CASKFTLNYEQYF,TGTGCCAGCAAATTTACACTAAACTACGAGCAGTACTTC,.,.,TRBJ2-7,TRBV2
CASSQDPPGGPSYNEQFF,TGCGCCAGCAGCCAAGATCCGCCAGGGGGGCCCTCCTACAATGAGCAGTTCTTC,.,.,TRBJ2-1,TRBV4-1
CATSSGTPDTGELFF,TGTGCCACCAGCTCCGGGACACCGGACACCGGGGAGCTGTTTTTT,.,.,TRBJ2-2,TRBV15
CASSTRLAGGRTDTQYF,TGTGCCAGCAGCACCAGACTAGCGGGGGGGCGCACAGATACGCAGTATTTT,.,.,TRBJ2-3,TRBV21-1
CASSLTGDYGYTF,TGTGCCAGCAGCCTAACAGGGGACTATGGCTACACCTTC,TRBD1,.,TRBJ1-2,TRBV7-9
CASSPGQIYGYTF,TGTGCCAGCAGCCCTGGACAGATTTATGGCTACACCTTC,.,.,TRBJ1-2,TRBV7-2
CASSPQANTEAFF,TGTGCCAGCAGCCCCCAGGCGAACACTGAAGCTTTCTTT,.,.,TRBJ1-1,TRBV11-1
CASSLSRVTDTQYF,TGTGCCAGCAGCTTAAGCCGCGTCACAGATACGCAGTATTTT,.,.,TRBJ2-3,TRBV7-3
CASSLGLAGGVEQFF,TGTGCCAGCAGCTTGGGACTAGCGGGAGGTGTTGAGCAGTTCTTC,TRBD2,.,TRBJ2-1,TRBV7-9
CASSPLTGRSNQPQHF,TGTGCCAGCAGTCCCTTGACAGGGAGGAGCAATCAGCCCCAGCATTTT,TRBD1,.,TRBJ1-5,TRBV11-2
CASSQPGTGDQPQHF,TGCGCCAGCAGCCAACCCGGGACAGGGGATCAGCCCCAGCATTTT,TRBD1,.,TRBJ1-5,TRBV4-1
CASSLAPGGRNTEAFF,TGTGCCAGCAGCTTAGCCCCCGGGGGGCGGAACACTGAAGCTTTCTTT,.,.,TRBJ1-1,TRBV13
CASSLVRGTGEQYF,TGTGCCAGCAGCTTGGTCCGGGGGACTGGCGAGCAGTACTTC,.,.,TRBJ2-7,TRBV5-6
CASSRTGNEQFF,TGTGCCAGCAGCCGAACAGGGAATGAGCAGTTCTTC,.,.,TRBJ2-1,TRBV5-4
CASSLASGTGIGNQPQHF,TGTGCCAGCAGCTTAGCGTCCGGGACAGGTATCGGAAATCAGCCCCAGCATTTT,TRBD1,.,TRBJ1-5,TRBV7-9
CASSLSADYNEQFF,TGTGCCAGCTCACTATCAGCGGATTACAATGAGCAGTTCTTC,.,.,TRBJ2-1,TRBV18
CASRRTSGFLDEQFF,TGTGCCAGCAGGAGGACTAGCGGGTTTTTAGATGAGCAGTTCTTC,TRBD2,few,TRBJ2-1,TRBV2
CSSSLEGADEQYF,TGTTCCAGCAGCTTAGAGGGGGCAGACGAGCAGTACTTC,TRBD1,.,TRBJ2-7,TRBV7-9
CASSQGNRVYEQYF,TGTGCCAGCAGCCAAGGTAACAGGGTGTACGAGCAGTACTTC,.,.,TRBJ2-7,TRBV14
CASSPRTAANTGELFF,TGTGCCAGCAGCCCCCGAACAGCGGCGAACACCGGGGAGCTGTTTTTT,.,.,TRBJ2-2,TRBV5-4
CASSSTSLSYEQYF,TGTGCCAGCAGCTCAACTAGTCTAAGCTACGAGCAGTACTTC,.,.,TRBJ2-7,TRBV6-5
CASSLMGQYNEQFF,TGTGCCAGCAGCTTAATGGGACAGTACAATGAGCAGTTCTTC,TRBD1,.,TRBJ2-1,TRBV5-5
CASSEREDTQYF,TGTGCCAGCAGCGAGCGGGAGGATACGCAGTATTTT,TRBD2,.,TRBJ2-3,TRBV2
CASSAPGTGTHEQYF,TGTGCCAGCAGCGCCCCCGGGACAGGGACCCACGAGCAGTACTTC,TRBD1,.,TRBJ2-7,TRBV28
CASSYSGSSYNEQFF,TGTGCCAGCAGTTACTCTGGGAGTTCCTACAATGAGCAGTTCTTC,.,.,TRBJ2-1,TRBV6-5
CASSPTGNEQFF,TGTGCCAGCAGCCCGACGGGGAATGAGCAGTTCTTC,.,once,TRBJ2-1,TRBV7-3
CASSGQGVRSGANVLTF,TGTGCCAGCAGCGGACAGGGGGTGCGGTCTGGGGCCAACGTCCTGACTTTC,TRBD1,.,TRBJ2-6,TRBV2
CASSHEASGELFF,TGTGCCAGCAGCCATGAGGCGTCCGGGGAGCTGTTTTTT,.,.,TRBJ2-2,TRBV7-3
CAISDPSGGENTGELFF,TGTGCCATCAGTGACCCTTCTGGGGGGGAGAACACCGGGGAGCTGTTTTTT,TRBD2,.,TRBJ2-2,TRBV10-3
CASNPREMNTEAFF,TGTGCCAGTAATCCCAGGGAAATGAACACTGAAGCTTTCTTT,.,.,TRBJ1-1,TRBV6-1
CASSATVGAFNEQFF,TGTGCCAGCAGCGCGACGGTAGGGGCTTTCAATGAGCAGTTCTTC,.,.,TRBJ2-1,TRBV9
CASENDRGRAKNIQYF,TGTGCCAGCGAAAACGACAGGGGGAGAGCCAAAAACATTCAGTACTTC,TRBD1,.,TRBJ2-4,TRBV6-6
CASQHLAGGANEQFF,TGCGCCAGCCAACACCTAGCGGGAGGAGCCAATGAGCAGTTCTTC,TRBD2,.,TRBJ2-1,TRBV5-1
CAWSPEGDTEAFF,TGTGCCTGGAGCCCAGAAGGGGACACTGAAGCTTTCTTT,.,.,TRBJ1-1,TRBV30
CASALAGGYEQYF,TGTGCCAGCGCACTAGCGGGAGGGTACGAGCAGTACTTC,TRBD2,.,TRBJ2-7,TRBV27
CASSLDGNQPQHF,TGTGCCAGCAGCTTAGACGGGAATCAGCCCCAGCATTTT,.,.,TRBJ1-5,TRBV7-6
CASSSGTGGQETQYF,TGTGCCAGCAGTTCCGGGACAGGGGGGCAAGAGACCCAGTACTTC,TRBD1,.,TRBJ2-5,TRBV7-3
CASSRVAGALYEQYF,TGTGCCAGCAGCCGAGTAGCGGGAGCGCTCTACGAGCAGTACTTC,TRBD2,.,TRBJ2-7,TRBV14
CSARVWSEAFF,TGCAGTGCTAGAGTGTGGAGTGAAGCTTTCTTT,.,.,TRBJ1-1,TRBV20-1
CASSLAGQGVVEQFF,TGTGCCAGCAGCTTAGCTGGACAGGGGGTGGTTGAGCAGTTCTTC,TRBD1,once,TRBJ2-1,TRBV7-9
CASSVTGTTGTDTQYF,TGTGCCAGCAGCGTAACCGGGACTACGGGCACAGATACGCAGTATTTT,TRBD2,.,TRBJ2-3,TRBV9
CASSLVLGQGAGANVLTF,TGTGCCAGCAGCTTAGTTTTGGGACAGGGGGCTGGGGCCAACGTCCTGACTTTC,TRBD1,.,TRBJ2-6,TRBV11-2
CSSSLSGGGGRSGNTIYF,TGTTCCAGCAGCTTATCGGGAGGGGGGGGCCGCTCTGGAAACACCATATATTTT,.,.,TRBJ1-3,TRBV7-9
CASSGLAVRTDTQYF,TGTGCCAGCAGCGGACTAGCGGTACGCACAGATACGCAGTATTTT,TRBD2,.,TRBJ2-3,TRBV9
CAIHDRVQDQPQHF,TGTGCCATCCACGACAGGGTCCAAGATCAGCCCCAGCATTTT,TRBD1,.,TRBJ1-5,TRBV10-3
CASSRDRDNTEAFF,TGTGCCAGCAGCCGTGACAGGGACAACACTGAAGCTTTCTTT,TRBD1,.,TRBJ1-1,TRBV27